A single sample gave rise to the 13 T cell receptor beta chains below, sequenced in a study of OX40 agonist ivuxolimab in advanced cancers. Profiling relied on immunoSEQ multiplex PCR, and the TCRdb table lists in-frame clones only, not all of them. The sample holds 60,000 to 75,000 clones, almost 95% seen once. The sequencing here drew on CD4+ or CD8+ T cells sorted from blood, taken in a trial of the OX40 agonist ivuxolimab. The source is an adult with an advanced solid tumor such as melanoma, head and neck, liver or kidney cancer.

V is TRBV21-1 and J is TRBJ1-2. TRBV21-1 constitutes a pseudogene. This CDR3 contains 14 residues. CDR3 in amino acids: CASSKGSGYGGYTF. The DNA for the CDR3 is TGTGCCAGCAGCAAAGGATCGGGGTACGGTGGCTACACCTTC.

The chain's CDR3 is CASSGGTGDRYEQYF. As DNA, the CDR3 is TGTGCCAGCAGCGGTGGGACAGGGGACCGATACGAGCAGTACTTC. The chain combines TRBV6-6 with TRBJ2-7; 10 bases agree with TRBD1. There are 15 residues in the CDR3. Germline V gene lookup returns CDR1 MNHNY and CDR2 SVGAGI (reference sequence). With V trimmed by 6 bases and J by 4 bases, 9 bases remained unmatched.

This chain connects TRBV4-3 to TRBJ2-7; the match to TRBD2 covers 12 bases. The trim removed 0 bases at V and 0 bases at J, leaving 6 bases unmatched. This CDR3 is 18 amino acids long. Germline values: CDR1 LGHNA, CDR2 YSLEER. The CDR3 DNA is TGCGCCAGCAGCCAAGAGACACTAGCGGGAGGACCCTCCTACGAGCAGTACTTC. This sequence encodes CASSQETLAGGPSYEQYF.

A word on this clone: The junction differs from germline at one of its ends, possibly a read error. The gene calls are TRBV28 and TRBJ2-3, with 16 bases that match TRBD2. The CDR3 length is 14 residues. CDR1 and CDR2 (germline): MDHEN, SYDVKM. The CDR3 is CASSLGLAGGALFF. CDR3 bases: TGTGCCAGCAGTTTGGGACTAGCGGGAGGGGCCCTTTTTTTT.

The J gene is TRBJ1-5, the V gene TRBV5-1, with 11 bases aligning to TRBD1. The V and J ends lost 5 bases and 6 bases, in that order; junction bases with no gene match: 7. The CDR3 covers 15 residues. Germline V gene lookup returns CDR1 SGHRS and CDR2 YFSETQ. The CDR3 DNA reads TGCGCCAGCAGTTTTGGGGACAGGGGGGGTCAGCCCCAGCATTTT. Protein sequence: CASSFGDRGGQPQHF.

The V and J genes are TRBV5-5 and TRBJ2-1, with D maybe TRBD2 (6 bases). The CDR3 contains 15 residues. CDR1 SGHKS and CDR2 YYEKEE come from the germline V gene (reference sequence). V was pared by 4 bases and J by 5 bases, with 16 bases between. This CDR3 is CASSPDPGVDNEQFF. CDR3 sequence (DNA): TGTGCCAGCAGCCCGGACCCGGGGGTCGACAATGAGCAGTTCTTC.

The chain couples TRBV5-1 to TRBJ1-1, with D hard to call. Trimming removed 0 bases from V and 0 bases from J, with 12 bases in between. CDR3 length: 16 residues. Germline V lookup: CDR1 SGHRS, CDR2 YFSETQ. The DNA of the CDR3 is TGCGCCAGCAGCTTGGGGCTCACATCTGTGAACACTGAAGCTTTCTTT. This encodes CASSLGLTSVNTEAFF.

V and J are TRBV7-2 and TRBJ2-1; no definite D call. Germline V gene data show CDR1 as SGHTA and CDR2 as FQGNSA. The V and J ends lost 2 bases and 9 bases respectively, with 14 bases between them. The CDR3 runs to 14 residues. CDR3: CASSLYLLPGEQFF. The CDR3 nucleotides are TGTGCCAGCAGCTTATACCTGCTGCCTGGTGAGCAGTTCTTC.

The rearrangement uses TRBV12-5 and TRBJ1-5; D not resolved. Trimming shortened V by 5 bases and J by 11 bases, and 19 bases separated the two germline ends. This CDR3 comprises 14 residues. The germline V gene has CDR1 LGHNT and CDR2 FRNRAP. Here the CDR3 DNA reads TGTGCTAGTGGTCCCCGACCCCCCGGCCCAGCCCAGCATTTT. Translated, it gives CASGPRPPGPAQHF.

V is TRBV7-9 and J is TRBJ2-3, with 7 nucleotides matching TRBD2. The CDR3 sequence is 15 residues long. The V and J ends lost 5 bases and 1 base, in that order; junction bases with no gene match: 6. Germline V gene lookup returns CDR1 SEHNR and CDR2 FQNEAQ (reference sequence). CDR3 amino acids: CASSRAGSRTDTQYF. In DNA form, the CDR3 reads TGTGCCAGCAGCCGAGCGGGATCTCGCACAGATACGCAGTATTTT.

This chain connects TRBV7-9 to TRBJ2-7; 13 nucleotides agree with TRBD2. The J segment lost 0 bases and the V segment lost 10 bases, leaving 6 bases of the junction unmatched. Germline CDR1 SEHNR, CDR2 FQNEAQ (reference sequence). The CDR3 has 15 residues. CDR3 nucleotide sequence: TGTGCCACCGGGACTAGCGGGGTTCTCTCCTACGAGCAGTACTTC. Translating gives CATGTSGVLSYEQYF.

Of note for this clone: The conserved phenylalanine or tryptophan is not found at the CDR3 terminus, so this likely reflects a read error. J is TRBJ2-7 and V is TRBV4-2, with unresolved D. This CDR3 has 11 residues. Germline V gene data show CDR1 as LGHNA and CDR2 as YNFKEQ. V lost 4 bases to trimming and J lost 3 bases, with 4 bases between them. CDR3 sequence: CASSLSYEQYL. CDR3 DNA: TGTGCCAGCAGCCTTAGCTACGAGCAGTACCTC.

The rearrangement links TRBV7-9 to TRBJ2-1, with D perhaps matching TRBD1 (6 bases). Germline V lookup: CDR1 SEHNR, CDR2 FQNEAQ (reference sequence). There are 12 residues in the CDR3. Trimming stripped 6 bases from V and 7 bases from J, with 10 bases between. The CDR3 is CASRGRGNEQFF. DNA of the CDR3: TGTGCCAGCAGGGGAAGGGGGAATGAGCAGTTCTTC. The whole variable domain, filled in from reference TRBV7-9 and TRBJ2-1, reads DTGVSQNPRHKITKRGQNVTFRCDPISEHNRLYWYRQTLGQGPEFLTYFQNEAQLEKSRLLSDRFSAERPKGSFSTLEIQRTEQGDSAMYLCASRGRGNEQFFGPGTRLTVL.